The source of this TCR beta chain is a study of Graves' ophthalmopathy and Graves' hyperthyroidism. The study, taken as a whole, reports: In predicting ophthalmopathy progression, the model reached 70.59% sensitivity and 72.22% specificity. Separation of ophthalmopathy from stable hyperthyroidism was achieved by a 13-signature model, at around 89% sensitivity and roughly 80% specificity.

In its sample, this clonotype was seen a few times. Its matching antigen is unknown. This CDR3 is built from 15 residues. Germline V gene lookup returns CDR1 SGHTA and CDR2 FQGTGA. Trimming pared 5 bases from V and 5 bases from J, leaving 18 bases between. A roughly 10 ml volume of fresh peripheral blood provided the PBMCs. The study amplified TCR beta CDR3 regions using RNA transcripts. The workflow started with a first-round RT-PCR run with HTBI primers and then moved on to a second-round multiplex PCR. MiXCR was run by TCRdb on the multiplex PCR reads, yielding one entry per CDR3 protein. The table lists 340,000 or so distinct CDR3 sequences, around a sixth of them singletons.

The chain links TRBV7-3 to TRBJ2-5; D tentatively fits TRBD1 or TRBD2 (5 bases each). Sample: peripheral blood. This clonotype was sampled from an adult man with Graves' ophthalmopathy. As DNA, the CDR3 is TGTGCCAGCAGCCCCACTGGCAGTTGGGGGGAGACCCAGTACTTC. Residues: CASSPTGSWGETQYF.